The 20 T cell receptor beta chains below were found in one sample sequenced in a study of blood T cell repertoires in COVID-19. Repertoires were generated with immunoSEQ multiplex PCR, while TCRdb's copy carries only in-frame clones and drops some. The repertoire consists of 140,000 to 150,000 clones, with roughly 89% occurring once and the leading ten covering 5.8%. Sequencing used PBMCs or T cells enriched from blood (not recorded which). These receptors were collected from a woman between 45 and 60 years old who had been exposed to COVID-19.

The chain employs TRBV29-1 and TRBJ2-5; TRBD2 matches at 7 bases. J was trimmed by 0 bases and V by 2 bases; bases with no gene match: 12. Germline loops: CDR1 SQVTM, CDR2 ANQGSEA. The CDR3 runs to 17 residues. For the CDR3, the DNA is TGCAGCGTTGAAAACCCCGGGGGGTACCCTAACCAAGAGACCCAGTACTTC. Translating it yields CSVENPGGYPNQETQYF.

This chain links TRBV2 with TRBJ2-3, with D maybe TRBD2 (5 bases). The V gene lost 3 bases and the J gene lost 0 bases, with 16 bases spanning the gap. From germline, CDR1 is SNHLY and CDR2 FYNNEI. The length of the CDR3 is 17 residues. Here the CDR3 DNA reads TGTGCCAGCAGTGACGGGGTACCGGGAACTAGCACAGATACGCAGTATTTT. Protein: CASSDGVPGTSTDTQYF. The variable domain in full, completed from reference TRBV2 and TRBJ2-3, reads EPEVTQTPSHQVTQMGQEVILRCVPISNHLYFYWYRQILGQKVEFLVSFYNNEISEKSEIFDDQFSVERPDGSNFTLKIRSTKLEDSAMYFCASSDGVPGTSTDTQYFGPGTRLTVL.

The chain couples TRBV19 to TRBJ1-6, with a possible D match to TRBD1 (5 bases). This CDR3 is 18 amino acids long. Germline V CDR1 and CDR2: LNHDA, SQIVND (reference sequence). Trimming cost V 4 bases and J 5 bases, with 21 bases left between them. The CDR3: CASSTLAPQGRNNSPLHF. CDR3 bases: TGTGCCAGTAGTACCCTCGCCCCCCAGGGCCGGAATAATTCACCCCTCCACTTT.

J is TRBJ1-2 and V is TRBV9, with D possibly being TRBD1 (5 bases). From germline, CDR1 is SGDLS and CDR2 YYNGEE. There are 15 residues in the CDR3. Trimming shortened V by 0 bases and J by 7 bases, and 16 bases separated the two germline ends. CDR3 coding DNA: TGTGCCAGCAGCGTAGGGGGCAGGCTGTCGGTTGGCTACACCTTC. As protein: CASSVGGRLSVGYTF.

Only one count was recorded for this clone. The chain combines TRBV9 with TRBJ2-1; 9 bases align to TRBD1. Germline V gene data show CDR1 as SGDLS and CDR2 as YYNGEE. Germline trimming cut 0 bases from V and 10 bases from J; bases unmatched to any gene: 11. The CDR3 loop spans 16 amino acids. The CDR3 DNA reads TGTGCCAGCAGCGTAGCCCCCGGGACAGGGACCGAAGAGCAGTTCTTC. This sequence encodes CASSVAPGTGTEEQFF. The full variable domain, its missing parts supplied by reference TRBV9 and TRBJ2-1, is DSGVTQTPKHLITATGQRVTLRCSPRSGDLSVYWYQQSLDQGLQFLIQYYNGEERAKGNILERFSAQQFPDLHSELNLSSLELGDSALYFCASSVAPGTGTEEQFFGPGTRLTVL.

This clone was picked up one time. The V and J genes are TRBV7-2 and TRBJ1-1; D unclear. This CDR3 is 14 amino acids long. The V gene's germline CDR1 is SGHTA and CDR2 FQGNSA. Trimming left V 5 bases short and J 9 bases short, with 19 bases between. This CDR3 is CASSPRSGRNKAFF. Written as DNA, the CDR3 is TGTGCCAGCAGCCCCCGGTCTGGGAGGAACAAAGCTTTCTTT.

J is TRBJ2-7 and V is TRBV7-2, with D possibly matching TRBD2 (5 bases). Germline lookup yields CDR1 SGHTA and CDR2 FQGNSA. This CDR3 comprises 12 residues. Trimming stripped 6 bases from V and 9 bases from J, with 15 bases between. The CDR3 coding sequence is TGTGCCAGCAGGCTCTTGAGCGGCGGGCAGTACTTC. Its protein is CASRLLSGGQYF.

On this clone itself: One junction end does not reproduce the germline sequence, and a read error may be involved. V is TRBV7-7 and J is TRBJ2-7, with TRBD1 matching 9 bases. From germline, CDR1 is SSHAT and CDR2 FNYEAQ (reference sequence). The CDR3 contains 14 residues. The DNA of the CDR3 is TGTGCTAGCAGCTCCGGGACAGGGCCGGGGGAGCAGTACTTC. Protein: CASSSGTGPGEQYF.

The rearrangement links TRBV25-1 to TRBJ1-1; 8 bases align to TRBD1. The V segment lost 6 bases and the J segment 3 bases; nucleotides outside the gene matches: 6. The CDR3 spans 14 residues. Germline assignment: CDR1 MGHDK and CDR2 SYGVNS. Here the CDR3 reads CASSPSGGYTEAFF. CDR3 bases: TGTGCCAGCAGCCCCTCAGGGGGCTACACTGAAGCTTTCTTT.

The chain uses TRBV6-4 and TRBJ2-2; a weak D match, TRBD1 (6 bases). In germline, CDR1 is MRHNA, CDR2 SNTAGT. V lost 0 bases and J lost 5, with 7 bases in between. This CDR3 has 14 residues. The CDR3 loop is CASSDSQGTGELFF. CDR3 sequence (DNA): TGTGCCAGCAGTGACTCGCAGGGGACCGGGGAGCTGTTTTTT.

The chain recombines TRBV6-5 with TRBJ1-2; D perhaps matches TRBD1 (5 bases). V was shortened by 6 bases and J by 3 bases, with 14 bases between the two germline ends. CDR3 length equals 14 residues. From germline, CDR1 is MNHEY and CDR2 SVGAGI. The CDR3 spells CASSRHGGDYGYTF. The CDR3, as DNA: TGTGCCAGCAGCAGACATGGAGGGGACTATGGCTACACCTTC.

The CDR3 DNA is TGTGCCAGCAGCTTGGGCGGGCCCTCCTATGGCTACACCTTC. It encodes CASSLGGPSYGYTF. The gene calls are TRBV5-6 and TRBJ1-2, with D uncertain. The ends were cut back, 0 bases at V and 4 bases at J, with 10 bases in the middle. CDR1 is SGHDT and CDR2 is YYEEEE in the germline V gene. The CDR3 contains 14 residues.

The V gene is TRBV30, the J gene TRBJ1-2; no clear D gene. Trimming cost V 5 bases and J 4 bases, with 8 bases left between them. Germline V CDR1 and CDR2: GTSNPN, SVGIG (reference sequence). The CDR3 is 11 amino acids. In DNA form, the CDR3 reads TGTGCCTGGGGCGGCACCTATGGCTACACCTTC. It yields the protein CAWGGTYGYTF.

This clone was picked up a small number of times. This rearrangement joins TRBV4-2 to TRBJ1-6; the match to TRBD1 covers 7 bases. The CDR3 has 18 residues. Germline-derived CDR1 and CDR2 are LGHNA and YNFKEQ. Trimming cost V 0 bases and J 1 base; bases outside gene matches: 6. CDR3 residues: CASSQEVTGASYNSPLHF. In DNA form, the CDR3 reads TGTGCCAGCAGCCAAGAGGTAACAGGGGCGTCCTATAATTCACCCCTCCACTTT.

The genes are TRBV28 and TRBJ1-3; D possibly corresponds to TRBD1 (5 bases). Trimming removed 2 bases from V and 0 bases from J, with 11 bases in between. The CDR3 has 16 amino acids. Germline loops: CDR1 MDHEN, CDR2 SYDVKM. The CDR3 loop is CASSLVGGVSGNTIYF. The CDR3 coding sequence is TGTGCCAGCAGTTTAGTCGGGGGGGTCTCTGGAAACACCATATATTTT.

This chain connects TRBV4-3 to TRBJ1-3, with a possible D match to TRBD1 (5 bases). Trimming shortened V by 1 base and J by 4 bases, and 8 bases separated the two germline ends. This CDR3 is built from 14 residues. Germline V gene sequence: CDR1 LGHNA, CDR2 YSLEER. CDR3 sequence: CASSQGGGGNTIYF. The CDR3 nucleotides read TGCGCCAGCAGCCAAGGCGGGGGGGGAAACACCATATATTTT.

The chain is built from TRBV30 and TRBJ1-4; 8 nucleotides match TRBD1. From germline, CDR1 is GTSNPN and CDR2 SVGIG (reference sequence). Trimming removed 3 bases from V and 11 bases from J; junction bases left unmatched: 5. The CDR3 loop spans 12 amino acids. CDR3 amino acids: CAWSPGTGKLFF. CDR3 nucleotides: TGTGCCTGGAGCCCCGGGACAGGCAAACTGTTTTTT.

This chain joins TRBV7-9 and TRBJ2-1; D possibly corresponds to TRBD2 (6 bases). The germline V and J ends were trimmed by 1 base and 5 bases, with 15 bases remaining between them. This CDR3 comprises 16 residues. Germline-derived CDR1 and CDR2 are SEHNR and FQNEAQ (reference sequence). For the CDR3, the DNA is TGTGCCAGCAGCTTAGACGGCGGCGGGGTCCACAATGAGCAGTTCTTC. It encodes CASSLDGGGVHNEQFF.

In this sample, this clone turned up once. The chain has TRBV6-6 and TRBJ1-3, with D tentatively TRBD1 (5 bases). There are 13 residues in the CDR3. Germline V CDR1 and CDR2: MNHNY, SVGAGI (reference sequence). V lost 6 bases and J lost 5, with 11 bases in between. The CDR3 DNA reads TGTGCCAGCAGGGAGGAGGGGAGAAACACCATATATTTT. Protein product: CASREEGRNTIYF.

This clone was recorded once. V and J are TRBV20-1 and TRBJ2-5, with unresolved D. Per the germline V gene, CDR1 is DFQATT and CDR2 is SNEGSKA (reference sequence). V lost 3 bases, J lost 4 bases, and 18 bases lay in between. The CDR3 is made up of 15 amino acids. In DNA form, the CDR3 reads TGCAGTGCTAGTCCCGCCGACAATATCGGAGAGACCCAGTACTTC. Its translation: CSASPADNIGETQYF.